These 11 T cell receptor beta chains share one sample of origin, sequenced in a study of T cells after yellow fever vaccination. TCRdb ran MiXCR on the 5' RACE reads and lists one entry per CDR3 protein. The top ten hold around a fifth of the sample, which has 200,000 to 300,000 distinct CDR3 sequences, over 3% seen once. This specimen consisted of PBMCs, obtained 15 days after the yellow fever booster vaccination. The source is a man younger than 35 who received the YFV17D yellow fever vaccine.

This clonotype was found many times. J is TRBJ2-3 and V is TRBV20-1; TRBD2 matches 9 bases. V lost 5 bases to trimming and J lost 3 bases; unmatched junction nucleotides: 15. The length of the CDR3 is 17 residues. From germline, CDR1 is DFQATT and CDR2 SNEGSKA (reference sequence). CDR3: CSAGGWSGTSTTDTQYF. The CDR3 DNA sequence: TGCAGTGCTGGGGGTTGGTCCGGGACTAGCACGACAGATACGCAGTATTTT.

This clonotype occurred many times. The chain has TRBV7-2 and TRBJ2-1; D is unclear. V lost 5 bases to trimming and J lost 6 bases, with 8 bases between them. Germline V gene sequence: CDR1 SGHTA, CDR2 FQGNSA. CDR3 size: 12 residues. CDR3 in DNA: TGTGCCAGCAGCAGAGATCGCAATGAGCAGTTCTTC. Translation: CASSRDRNEQFF.

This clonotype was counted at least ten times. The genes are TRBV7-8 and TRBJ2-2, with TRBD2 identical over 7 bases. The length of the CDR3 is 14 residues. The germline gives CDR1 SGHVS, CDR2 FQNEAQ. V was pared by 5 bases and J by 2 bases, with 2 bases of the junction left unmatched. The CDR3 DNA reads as TGTGCCAGCAGCGGGGGGGTAAACACCGGGGAGCTGTTTTTT. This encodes CASSGGVNTGELFF.

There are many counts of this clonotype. The CDR3 bases are TGCGCCAGCAGCTTGGTCGGGGGGGACTACAATGAGCAGTTCTTC. This codes for CASSLVGGDYNEQFF. The rearrangement links TRBV5-1 to TRBJ2-1; 8 bases fit TRBD2. Germline trimming cut 0 bases from V and 3 bases from J; bases unmatched to any gene: 2. Germline CDR1 reads SGHRS; CDR2 reads YFSETQ. There are 15 residues in the CDR3.

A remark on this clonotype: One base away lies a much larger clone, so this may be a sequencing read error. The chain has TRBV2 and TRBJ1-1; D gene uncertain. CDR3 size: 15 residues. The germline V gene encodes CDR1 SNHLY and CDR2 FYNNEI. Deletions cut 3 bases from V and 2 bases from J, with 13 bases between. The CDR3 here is CASSDRSAGNTEAFF. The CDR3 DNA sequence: TGTGCCAGCAGTGATCGGTCAGCGGGCAACACTGAAGCTTTCTTT.

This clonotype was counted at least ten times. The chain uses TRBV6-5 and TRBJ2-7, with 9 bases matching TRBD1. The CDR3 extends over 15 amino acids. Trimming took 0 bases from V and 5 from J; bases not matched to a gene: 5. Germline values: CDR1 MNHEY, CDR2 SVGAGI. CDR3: CASSYSRTGVDEQYF. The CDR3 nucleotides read TGTGCCAGCAGTTACTCACGGACAGGGGTTGACGAGCAGTACTTC.

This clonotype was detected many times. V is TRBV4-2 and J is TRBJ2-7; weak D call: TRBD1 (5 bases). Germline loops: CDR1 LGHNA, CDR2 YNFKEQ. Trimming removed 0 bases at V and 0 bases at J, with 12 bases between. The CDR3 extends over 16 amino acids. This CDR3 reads CASSQDRPGNSYEQYF. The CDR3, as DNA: TGTGCCAGCAGCCAAGATCGGCCAGGGAACTCCTACGAGCAGTACTTC.

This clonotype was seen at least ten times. CDR3 loop: CASSLRRTTGPLAKNIQYF. The DNA for the CDR3 is TGTGCCAGCAGTTTACGCCGGACGACAGGGCCCCTAGCCAAAAACATTCAGTACTTC. The chain links TRBV12-3 or TRBV12-4 to TRBJ2-4, with 7 bases aligning to TRBD1. The CDR3 has 19 amino acids. V trimming: 2 bases; J trimming: 0 bases; junction bases outside the gene matches: 13.

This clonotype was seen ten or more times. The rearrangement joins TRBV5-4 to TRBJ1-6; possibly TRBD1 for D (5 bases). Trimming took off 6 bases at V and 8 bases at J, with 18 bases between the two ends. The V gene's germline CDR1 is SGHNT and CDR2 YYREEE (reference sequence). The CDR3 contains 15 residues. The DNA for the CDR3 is TGTGCCAGCATCCTGTATGAGGGACTCGATTCACCCCTCCACTTT. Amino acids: CASILYEGLDSPLHF.

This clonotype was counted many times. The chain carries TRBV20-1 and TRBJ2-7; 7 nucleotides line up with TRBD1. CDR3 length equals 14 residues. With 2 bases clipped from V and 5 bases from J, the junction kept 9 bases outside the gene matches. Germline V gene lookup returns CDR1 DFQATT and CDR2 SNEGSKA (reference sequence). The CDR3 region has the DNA TGCAGTGCTAGAACCAACAGGGGATGGGACGAGCAGTACGTC. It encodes CSARTNRGWDEQYV.

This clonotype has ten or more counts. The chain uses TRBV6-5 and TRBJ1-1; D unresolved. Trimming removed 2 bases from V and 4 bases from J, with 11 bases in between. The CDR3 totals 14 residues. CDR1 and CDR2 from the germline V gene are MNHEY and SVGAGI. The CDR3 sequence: CASSYGGVGTEAFF. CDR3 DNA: TGTGCCAGCAGTTACGGCGGGGTTGGCACTGAAGCTTTCTTT.